The entry that follows covers one T cell receptor (beta chain) sequence. Its matching antigen is unknown. Through a sample-barcoded 5' primer and a J-beta primer mix, a second PCR was run for about 6 to 11 cycles. TCRdb fed the 5' RACE reads into MiXCR, producing one record per CDR3 protein. The table shows about 1.4 million distinct CDR3 sequences, with 59% occurring only once. The sample comes from a study of blood T cells in healthy people across ages. General observations from the study: Underestimates were what the diversity estimates from one million T cells were considered to be. Comparison with aged donors showed that long-lived donors had more naive CD4+ cells and higher diversity.

This CDR3 contains 15 residues. The V end was cut by 2 bases, the J end by 5 bases, with 12 bases between. The V gene's germline CDR1 is SEHNR and CDR2 FQNEAQ (reference sequence). The people who gave samples were healthy Caucasians from Russia, aged roughly 6 to 100. This clonotype originated in a man younger than 30 in good health. The sample taken for sequencing was blood. The chain uses TRBV7-9 and TRBJ1-4; tentatively, D is TRBD1 (5 bases). The CDR3 reads CASSLSGTENEKLFF. The CDR3 DNA is TGTGCCAGCAGCTTAAGCGGGACGGAGAATGAAAAACTGTTTTTT.